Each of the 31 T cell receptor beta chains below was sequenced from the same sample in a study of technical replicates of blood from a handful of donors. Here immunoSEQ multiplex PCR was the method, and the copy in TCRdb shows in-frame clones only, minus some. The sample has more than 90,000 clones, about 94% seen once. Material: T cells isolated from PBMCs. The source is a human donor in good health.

CDR3 sequence reads: CASSSGGGENTGELFF. The CDR3 region has the DNA TGTGCCAGCAGCTCGGGCGGGGGAGAGAACACCGGGGAGCTGTTTTTT. The chain is built from TRBV5-4 and TRBJ2-2; TRBD2 matches at 7 bases. V lost 3 bases, J lost 1 base, and 6 bases stayed unmatched. The V gene's germline CDR1 is SGHNT and CDR2 YYREEE (reference sequence). This CDR3 has 16 residues.

Here the CDR3 reads CASSPGAGYDEQYF. CDR3 nucleotides: TGTGCCAGCAGCCCGGGCGCGGGCTATGACGAGCAGTACTTC. The chain carries TRBV5-5 and TRBJ2-7; tentative D call: TRBD2 (5 bases). V lost 4 bases and J 5 bases, leaving 16 bases between the germline ends. The CDR3 spans 14 residues. The germline gives CDR1 SGHKS, CDR2 YYEKEE (reference sequence).

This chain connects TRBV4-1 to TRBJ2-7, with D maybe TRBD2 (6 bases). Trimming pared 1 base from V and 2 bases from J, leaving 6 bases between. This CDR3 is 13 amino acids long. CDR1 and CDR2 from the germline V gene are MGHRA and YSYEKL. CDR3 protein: CASSQGGAYEQYF. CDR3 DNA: TGCGCCAGCAGCCAAGGGGGGGCCTACGAGCAGTACTTC.

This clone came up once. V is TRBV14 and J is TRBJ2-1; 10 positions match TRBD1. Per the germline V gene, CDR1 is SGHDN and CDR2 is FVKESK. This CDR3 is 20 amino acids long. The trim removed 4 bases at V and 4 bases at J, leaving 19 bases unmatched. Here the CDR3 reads CASSLYGTGAPIIRYNEQFF. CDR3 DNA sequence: TGTGCCAGCAGCCTGTACGGGACAGGGGCCCCTATTATTCGTTACAATGAGCAGTTCTTC.

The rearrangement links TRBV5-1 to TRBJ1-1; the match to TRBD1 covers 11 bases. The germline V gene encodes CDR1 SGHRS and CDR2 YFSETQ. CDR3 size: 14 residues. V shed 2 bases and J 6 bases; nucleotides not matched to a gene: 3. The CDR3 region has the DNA TGCGCCAGCAGCTTCCGGGACAGGGGGTCTGAAGCTTTCTTT. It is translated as CASSFRDRGSEAFF.

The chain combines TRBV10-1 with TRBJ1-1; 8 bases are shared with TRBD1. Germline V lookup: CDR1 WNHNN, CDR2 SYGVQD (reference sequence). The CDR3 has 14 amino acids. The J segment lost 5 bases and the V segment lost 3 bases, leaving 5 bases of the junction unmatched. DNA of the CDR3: TGCGCCAGCAGTGACCAGGGGGCAGGAACTGAAGCTTTCTTT. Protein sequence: CASSDQGAGTEAFF.

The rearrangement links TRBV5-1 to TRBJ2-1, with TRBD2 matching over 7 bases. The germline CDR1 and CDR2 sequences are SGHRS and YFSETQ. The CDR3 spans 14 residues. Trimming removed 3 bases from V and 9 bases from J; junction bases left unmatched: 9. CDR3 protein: CASSSLILAAEQFF. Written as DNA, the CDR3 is TGCGCCAGCAGCTCCCTAATTCTAGCGGCTGAGCAGTTCTTC.

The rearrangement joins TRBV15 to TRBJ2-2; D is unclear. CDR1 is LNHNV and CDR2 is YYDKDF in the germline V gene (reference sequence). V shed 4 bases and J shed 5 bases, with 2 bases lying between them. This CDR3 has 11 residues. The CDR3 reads CATSTTGELFF. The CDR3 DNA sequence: TGTGCCACCAGCACTACCGGGGAGCTGTTTTTT.

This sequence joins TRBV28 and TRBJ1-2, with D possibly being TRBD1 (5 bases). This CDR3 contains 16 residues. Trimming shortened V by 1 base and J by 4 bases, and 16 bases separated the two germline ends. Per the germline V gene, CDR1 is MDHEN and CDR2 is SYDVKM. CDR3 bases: TGTGCCAGCAGTTTATTAGGTGACAGAGATACCTATGGCTACACCTTC. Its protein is CASSLLGDRDTYGYTF.

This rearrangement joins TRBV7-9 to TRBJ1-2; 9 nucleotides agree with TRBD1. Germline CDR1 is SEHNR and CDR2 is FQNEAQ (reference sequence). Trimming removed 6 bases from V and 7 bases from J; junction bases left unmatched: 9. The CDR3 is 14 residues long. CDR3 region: CASRRQGGVVGYTF. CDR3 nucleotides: TGTGCCAGCAGGCGACAGGGGGGAGTCGTTGGCTACACCTTC.

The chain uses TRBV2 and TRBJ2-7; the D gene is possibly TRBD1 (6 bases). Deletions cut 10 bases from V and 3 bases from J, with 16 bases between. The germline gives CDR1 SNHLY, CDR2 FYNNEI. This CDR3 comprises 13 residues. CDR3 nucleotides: TGTGCCATTGCTAAGGACAGCTACTACGAGCAGTACTTC. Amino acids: CAIAKDSYYEQYF.

CDR3 residues: CASSLTPAGTSGNYEQYF. The DNA of the CDR3 is TGTGCCAGCAGCTTAACTCCGGCCGGGACTAGCGGCAACTACGAGCAGTACTTC. This chain uses TRBV7-6 with TRBJ2-7; 11 bases align to TRBD2. V gave up 2 bases and J gave up 3 bases; unmatched junction bases: 12. CDR3 size: 18 residues. CDR1 and CDR2 from the germline V gene are SGHVS and FNYEAQ.

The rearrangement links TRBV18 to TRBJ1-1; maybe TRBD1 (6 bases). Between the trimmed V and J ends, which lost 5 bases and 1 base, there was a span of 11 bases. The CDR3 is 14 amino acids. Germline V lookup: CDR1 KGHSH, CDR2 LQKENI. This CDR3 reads CASSLQGGNTEAFF. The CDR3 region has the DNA TGTGCCAGCTCATTACAGGGTGGGAACACTGAAGCTTTCTTT.

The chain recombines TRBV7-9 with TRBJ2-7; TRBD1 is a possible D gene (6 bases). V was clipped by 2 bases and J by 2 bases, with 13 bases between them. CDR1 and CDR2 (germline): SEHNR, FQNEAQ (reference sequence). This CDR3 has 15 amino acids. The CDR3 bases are TGTGCCAGCAGCTTACAATTGACAGGCACCTACGAGCAGTACTTC. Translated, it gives CASSLQLTGTYEQYF.

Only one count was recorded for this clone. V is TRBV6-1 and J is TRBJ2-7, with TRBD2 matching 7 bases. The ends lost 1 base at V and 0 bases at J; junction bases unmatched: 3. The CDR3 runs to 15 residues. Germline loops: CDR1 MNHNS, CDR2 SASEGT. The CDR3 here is CASSEVAGVSYEQYF. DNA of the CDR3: TGTGCCAGCAGTGAAGTGGCGGGAGTCTCCTACGAGCAGTACTTC.

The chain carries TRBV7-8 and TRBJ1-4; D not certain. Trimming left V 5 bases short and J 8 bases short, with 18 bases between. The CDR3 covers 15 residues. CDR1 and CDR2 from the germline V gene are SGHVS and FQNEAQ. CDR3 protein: CASSQPRARGEKLFF. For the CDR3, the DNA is TGTGCCAGCAGCCAGCCGAGGGCCCGTGGAGAAAAACTGTTTTTT.

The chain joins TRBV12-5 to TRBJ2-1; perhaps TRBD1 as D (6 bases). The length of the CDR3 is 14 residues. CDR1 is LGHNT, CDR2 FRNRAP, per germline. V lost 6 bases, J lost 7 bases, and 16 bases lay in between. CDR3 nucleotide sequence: TGTGCTAGTGGCGCGGCAGGGGTCGTAAATGAGCAGTTCTTC. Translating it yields CASGAAGVVNEQFF.

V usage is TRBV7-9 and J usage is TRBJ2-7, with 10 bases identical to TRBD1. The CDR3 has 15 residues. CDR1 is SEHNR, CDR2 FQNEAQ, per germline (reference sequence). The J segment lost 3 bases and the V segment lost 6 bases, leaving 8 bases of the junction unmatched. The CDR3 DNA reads TGTGCCAGCAGTCTTAGAGGGACAGGGGACTACGAGCAGTACTTC. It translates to CASSLRGTGDYEQYF.

The chain's CDR3 is CASSLWASGGGADTQYF. In nucleotides, the CDR3 is TGTGCCAGCAGTTTATGGGCTAGCGGGGGGGGCGCAGATACGCAGTATTTT. The V gene is TRBV28, the J gene TRBJ2-3, with 12 nucleotides matching TRBD2. Per germline, CDR1 MDHEN and CDR2 SYDVKM. Germline trimming cut 0 bases from V and 4 bases from J; bases unmatched to any gene: 5. The CDR3 totals 17 residues.

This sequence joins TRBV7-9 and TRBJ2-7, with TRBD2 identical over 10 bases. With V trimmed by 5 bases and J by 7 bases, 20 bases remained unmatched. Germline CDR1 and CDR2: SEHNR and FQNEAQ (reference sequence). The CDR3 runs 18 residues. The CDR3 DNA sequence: TGTGCCAGCAGCCAGCCAGGACAGCCGGGACTAGCGTCACAAGAGCAGTACTTC. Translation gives CASSQPGQPGLASQEQYF.

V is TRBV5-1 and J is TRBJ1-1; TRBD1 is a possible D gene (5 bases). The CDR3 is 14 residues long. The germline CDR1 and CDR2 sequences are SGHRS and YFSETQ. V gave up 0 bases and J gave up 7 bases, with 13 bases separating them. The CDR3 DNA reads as TGCGCCAGCAGCTTGGGGGGCCAGTGGGTTGAAGCTTTCTTT. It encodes CASSLGGQWVEAFF.

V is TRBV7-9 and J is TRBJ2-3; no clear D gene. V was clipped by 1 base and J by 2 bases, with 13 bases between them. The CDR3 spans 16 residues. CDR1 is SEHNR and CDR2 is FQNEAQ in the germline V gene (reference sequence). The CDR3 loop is CASSLVDLASTDTQYF. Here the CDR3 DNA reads TGTGCCAGCAGCTTAGTCGACTTGGCGTCCACAGATACGCAGTATTTT.

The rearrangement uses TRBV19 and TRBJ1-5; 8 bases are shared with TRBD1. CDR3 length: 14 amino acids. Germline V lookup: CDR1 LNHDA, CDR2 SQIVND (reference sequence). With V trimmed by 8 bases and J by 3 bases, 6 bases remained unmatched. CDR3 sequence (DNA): TGTGCCAGTCAAACAGGGGGTAACAATCAGCCCCAGCATTTT. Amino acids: CASQTGGNNQPQHF.

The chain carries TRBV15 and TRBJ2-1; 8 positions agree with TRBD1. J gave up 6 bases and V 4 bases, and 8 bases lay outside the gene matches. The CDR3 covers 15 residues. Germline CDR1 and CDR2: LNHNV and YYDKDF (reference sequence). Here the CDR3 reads CATSTLQTGANEQFF. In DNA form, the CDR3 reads TGTGCCACCAGCACATTGCAGACAGGGGCCAATGAGCAGTTCTTC.

The CDR3 loop reads CASSLDDAGYGYTF. The CDR3 nucleotides read TGCGCCAGCAGCTTGGATGACGCAGGGTATGGCTACACCTTC. The chain links TRBV5-1 to TRBJ1-2, with D perhaps TRBD1 (5 bases). Trimming left V 0 bases short and J 5 bases short, with 11 bases between. Per the germline V gene, CDR1 is SGHRS and CDR2 is YFSETQ. CDR3 length: 14 amino acids.

The CDR3 loop reads CASDLAGGRRDTDTQYF. The CDR3 bases are TGTGCCAGCGATCTAGCGGGAGGTCGGAGGGACACAGATACGCAGTATTTT. V is TRBV28 and J is TRBJ2-3; 11 positions agree with TRBD2. V lost 8 bases and J lost 2; bases outside the gene matches: 12. The CDR3 runs to 17 residues. Germline CDR1 and CDR2: MDHEN and SYDVKM.

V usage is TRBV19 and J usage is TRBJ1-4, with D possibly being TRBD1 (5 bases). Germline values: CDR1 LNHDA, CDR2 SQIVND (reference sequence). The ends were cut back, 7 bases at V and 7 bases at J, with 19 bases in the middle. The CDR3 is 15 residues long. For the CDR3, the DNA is TGTGCCAGTAATCCCCGGGGGGTCGCCGGTGAAAAACTGTTTTTT. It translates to CASNPRGVAGEKLFF.

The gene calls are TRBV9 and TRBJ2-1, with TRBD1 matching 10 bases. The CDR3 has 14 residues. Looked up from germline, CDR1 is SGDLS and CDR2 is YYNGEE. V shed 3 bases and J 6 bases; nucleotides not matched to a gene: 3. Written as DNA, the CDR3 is TGTGCCAGCAGCGCCGGACAGGGGGGCAATGAGCAGTTCTTC. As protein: CASSAGQGGNEQFF.

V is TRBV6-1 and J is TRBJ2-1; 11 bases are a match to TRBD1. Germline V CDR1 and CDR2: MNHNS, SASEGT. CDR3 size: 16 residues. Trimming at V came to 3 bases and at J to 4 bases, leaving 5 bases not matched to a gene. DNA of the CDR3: TGTGCCAGCAGTGAGGTCGGGACAGGGGGGTACAATGAGCAGTTCTTC. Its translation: CASSEVGTGGYNEQFF.

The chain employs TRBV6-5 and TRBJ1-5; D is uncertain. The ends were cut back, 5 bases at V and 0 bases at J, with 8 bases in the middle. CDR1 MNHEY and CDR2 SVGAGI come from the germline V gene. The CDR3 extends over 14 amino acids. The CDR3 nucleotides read TGTGCCAGCAGTACCCCAGATAGCAATCAGCCCCAGCATTTT. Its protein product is CASSTPDSNQPQHF.

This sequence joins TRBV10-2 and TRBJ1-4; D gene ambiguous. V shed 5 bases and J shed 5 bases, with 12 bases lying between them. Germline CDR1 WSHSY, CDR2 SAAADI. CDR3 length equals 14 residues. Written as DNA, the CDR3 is TGCGCCAGCAGTTCGGTACAGCTGAATGAAAAACTGTTTTTT. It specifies CASSSVQLNEKLFF.